This T cell receptor beta chain was sequenced for a study of cytomegalovirus exposure and HLA in healthy donors. General study findings and limits: Roughly even sequencing depth across donors was the assumption behind the presence/absence analyses. It was reported in a later analysis that an Asian-associated ancestry cluster showed fewer N-insertions than the 666-donor mean. In an earlier analysis, most TCR beta V segments were productive about 87% or about 30% of the time. In a later analysis, a missense DCLRE1C variant was linked to TCR beta V- and J-gene trimming.

Germline CDR1 and CDR2: MDHEN and SYDVKM. Trimming pared 4 bases from V and 0 bases from J, leaving 15 bases between. The CDR3 spans 16 residues. Details on this clone: Its cognate antigen is unknown.

PCR employed 60 Vbeta and 13 Jbeta primers. Sequenced by immunoSEQ multiplex PCR; TCRdb stores in-frame clones only, minus some. This sample has over 85,000 clones, with around 77% found just once. The chain combines TRBV28 with TRBJ1-1; D is ambiguous. The origin of this receptor is a man aged 40-50 years in good health and CMV-seronegative. Source material: PBMCs. In nucleotides, the CDR3 is TGTGCCAGCAGTTCCCGTATGGGCCTTATGAACACTGAAGCTTTCTTT. Encoded protein: CASSSRMGLMNTEAFF.